Below, 19 T cell receptor beta chains from the same sample are listed, as sequenced in a study of cytomegalovirus exposure and HLA in healthy donors. The PCR made use of 60 Vbeta and 13 Jbeta primers. Measured with immunoSEQ multiplex PCR; TCRdb has only the in-frame clones, and not every one. The data contain roughly 230,000 clones, approximately 84% of them singletons. Sequenced sample: PBMCs. Receptors were obtained from a girl aged 2 to 10 in good health and CMV-seronegative.

The J gene is TRBJ2-7, the V gene TRBV10-3, with 8 bases lining up with TRBD2. The junction had 5 bases not matched to a gene; V was cut back by 4 bases and J by 6 bases. Germline V gives CDR1 ENHRY, CDR2 SYGVKD. This CDR3 has 13 amino acids. The DNA of the CDR3 is TGTGCCATCAGTGGCCAAGCGGGAGCCGAGCAGTACTTC. Translating it yields CAISGQAGAEQYF.

This clone has just a few counts. The rearrangement links TRBV20-1 to TRBJ2-7; D not certain. V was clipped by 7 bases and J by 1 base, with 8 bases between them. Germline V gene lookup returns CDR1 DFQATT and CDR2 SNEGSKA (reference sequence). The CDR3 totals 11 residues. In DNA form, the CDR3 reads TGCAGTGGGGCTTTGTCCTACGAGCAGTACTTC. Translation gives CSGALSYEQYF.

The chain carries TRBV7-2 and TRBJ1-6, with D perhaps matching TRBD1 (6 bases). Germline CDR1 SGHTA, CDR2 FQGNSA. The V and J ends lost 7 bases and 8 bases respectively, with 12 bases between them. The CDR3 runs to 13 residues. CDR3 coding DNA: TGTGCCAGCATCGGACAGCCTGATTCACCCCTCCACTTT. It yields the protein CASIGQPDSPLHF.

The V and J genes are TRBV2 and TRBJ1-4; D is undetermined. Trimming shortened V by 2 bases and J by 7 bases, and 14 bases separated the two germline ends. This CDR3 comprises 15 residues. Germline values: CDR1 SNHLY, CDR2 FYNNEI. The CDR3 bases are TGTGCCAGCAGTGAATGGTGGCAGGCCTCTGAAAAACTGTTTTTT. This codes for CASSEWWQASEKLFF.

J is TRBJ2-7 and V is TRBV5-6; 8 bases line up with TRBD2. With V trimmed by 7 bases and J by 6 bases, 15 bases remained unmatched. The CDR3 runs to 15 residues. The germline CDR1 and CDR2 sequences are SGHDT and YYEEEE. This chain's CDR3 is CASSPPGRALSEQYF. The DNA for the CDR3 is TGTGCCAGCTCCCCCCCCGGGAGGGCCCTCAGCGAGCAGTACTTC.

This clone occurred once. The rearrangement joins TRBV6-6 to TRBJ1-2; tentative D call: TRBD1 (5 bases). V dropped 10 bases and J dropped 6 bases, with 18 bases sitting between them. CDR1 MNHNY and CDR2 SVGAGI come from the germline V gene (reference sequence). The CDR3 sequence is 13 residues long. The CDR3 spells CAITKAGGDGYTF. DNA of the CDR3: TGTGCCATAACCAAGGCAGGAGGGGATGGCTACACCTTC.

The chain carries TRBV6-1 and TRBJ1-5, with D unresolved. In germline, CDR1 is MNHNS, CDR2 SASEGT. This CDR3 is 11 amino acids long. CDR3 loop: CGVRDNQPQHF. In nucleotides, the CDR3 is TGTGGTGTACGGGACAATCAGCCCCAGCATTTT.

The J gene is TRBJ1-5, the V gene TRBV4-2; 9 bases map to TRBD1. The V and J ends lost 3 bases and 6 bases, in that order; junction bases with no gene match: 0. This CDR3 is built from 13 residues. The germline V gene encodes CDR1 LGHNA and CDR2 YNFKEQ. The CDR3 coding sequence is TGTGCCAGCAGCCAGGACAGGGGTCAGCCCCAGCATTTT. As protein: CASSQDRGQPQHF.

This sequence joins TRBV18 and TRBJ2-7; the D gene is possibly TRBD2 (6 bases). CDR3 length equals 15 residues. Trimming removed 1 base at V and 5 bases at J, with 15 bases between. Germline V gene sequence: CDR1 KGHSH, CDR2 LQKENI. CDR3 loop: CASSPQGGPGNEQYF. The CDR3 DNA reads TGTGCCAGCTCACCACAGGGAGGTCCCGGGAACGAGCAGTACTTC.

J is TRBJ2-1 and V is TRBV7-9; 9 bases map to TRBD2. Per germline, CDR1 SEHNR and CDR2 FQNEAQ (reference sequence). The CDR3 extends over 15 amino acids. V lost 4 bases to trimming and J lost 7 bases; unmatched junction nucleotides: 8. The CDR3 coding sequence is TGTGCCAGCAGCTCGGGAACTAGCGGGCCTAATGAGCAGTTCTTC. It is translated as CASSSGTSGPNEQFF.

The chain couples TRBV5-1 to TRBJ2-5; 8 bases line up with TRBD2. Per germline, CDR1 SGHRS and CDR2 YFSETQ. J gave up 5 bases and V 4 bases, and 7 bases lay outside the gene matches. The CDR3 has 14 amino acids. The DNA for the CDR3 is TGCGCCAGCAGCCATGCGGGGGGCCGGGAGACCCAGTACTTC. Protein sequence: CASSHAGGRETQYF.

V gene TRBV6-5 combines with J gene TRBJ1-4, with D hard to call. The CDR3 loop spans 13 amino acids. The ends were cut back, 6 bases at V and 4 bases at J, with 9 bases in the middle. The germline CDR1 and CDR2 sequences are MNHEY and SVGAGI. The CDR3 protein is CASRRDFNEKLFF. DNA of the CDR3: TGTGCCAGCAGGCGGGATTTTAATGAAAAACTGTTTTTT.

The chain employs TRBV2 and TRBJ1-1; maybe TRBD1 (5 bases). Trimming pared 4 bases from V and 5 bases from J, leaving 14 bases between. The CDR3 length is 14 residues. Germline V lookup: CDR1 SNHLY, CDR2 FYNNEI. The DNA for the CDR3 is TGTGCCAGCAGTGGGTCAATCGGGGGGACTGAAGCTTTCTTT. Protein sequence: CASSGSIGGTEAFF.

This clone has a single count. The V and J genes are TRBV6-1 and TRBJ2-1; the D gene is possibly TRBD2 (6 bases). CDR1 MNHNS and CDR2 SASEGT come from the germline V gene. There are 16 residues in the CDR3. V was trimmed by 3 bases and J by 2 bases, leaving 14 bases between them. CDR3: CASSDRGRATYNEQFF. The CDR3 region has the DNA TGTGCCAGCAGTGACCGGGGGAGAGCAACCTACAATGAGCAGTTCTTC.

This chain links TRBV6-1 with TRBJ1-3; the match to TRBD1 covers 8 bases. Trimming at V came to 3 bases and at J to 9 bases, leaving 4 bases not matched to a gene. CDR1 MNHNS and CDR2 SASEGT come from the germline V gene. The CDR3 length is 13 residues. The CDR3 region is CASSDTDRGTIYF. Here the CDR3 DNA reads TGTGCCAGCAGTGACACCGACAGGGGCACCATATATTTT.

The rearrangement joins TRBV4-2 to TRBJ1-5; D is unclear. CDR1 and CDR2 from the germline V gene are LGHNA and YNFKEQ. The ends were cut back, 1 base at V and 5 bases at J, with 15 bases in the middle. The CDR3 contains 16 residues. The CDR3 bases are TGTGCCAGCAGCCAAGCTCGTTCAGGCGGGGATCAGCCCCAGCATTTT. Its translation: CASSQARSGGDQPQHF.

This chain uses TRBV14 with TRBJ2-7; 9 nucleotides agree with TRBD2. Germline V gene data show CDR1 as SGHDN and CDR2 as FVKESK. The CDR3 contains 13 residues. V dropped 2 bases and J dropped 6; count of bases not matched to a gene: 2. The DNA for the CDR3 is TGTGCCAGCAGCCAACAGACTAGCGGCGAGCAGTACTTC. Translated: CASSQQTSGEQYF.

The genes are TRBV30 and TRBJ2-7; D unclear. Per germline, CDR1 GTSNPN and CDR2 SVGIG (reference sequence). There are 11 residues in the CDR3. V was trimmed by 3 bases and J by 3 bases, leaving 6 bases between them. For the CDR3, the DNA is TGTGCCTGGAGGCGTGGCTACGAGCAGTACTTC. It encodes CAWRRGYEQYF.

The rearrangement links TRBV27 to TRBJ2-3; TRBD2 aligns across 7 bases. Germline trimming cut 6 bases from V and 7 bases from J; bases unmatched to any gene: 10. The CDR3 runs 14 residues. Germline lookup yields CDR1 MNHEY and CDR2 SMNVEV (reference sequence). CDR3 in amino acids: CASRPRGYGNTQYF. The CDR3 nucleotides read TGTGCCAGCAGGCCGCGGGGGTATGGGAATACGCAGTATTTT.